This T cell receptor beta chain was identified in a study of OX40 agonist ivuxolimab in advanced cancers. Profiled with immunoSEQ multiplex PCR; TCRdb holds only in-frame clones, not every one. The data hold about 62,000 clones, with about 82% observed a single time. A single count supports this clone. The length of the CDR3 is 15 residues. The germline V gene encodes CDR1 SGHDN and CDR2 FVKESK. Trimming took 0 bases from V and 2 from J, leaving 11 bases between them. The clonotype comes from an adult with an advanced solid tumor such as melanoma, head and neck, liver or kidney cancer. This chain links TRBV14 with TRBJ2-7; D call uncertain. Source: CD4+ or CD8+ T cells sorted from blood, taken in a trial of the OX40 agonist ivuxolimab. Written as DNA, the CDR3 is TGTGCCAGCAGCCAAGACCCCAGCCCAGCCTACGAGCAGTACTTC. Translation: CASSQDPSPAYEQYF.